Shown below are 20 T cell receptor beta chains from a single sample sequenced in a study of cytomegalovirus exposure and HLA in healthy donors (dated by TCRdb to the late 2010s). Receptors were amplified or captured by the immunoSEQ multiplex PCR assay. The multiplex PCR relied on a mix of 60 forward primers for TCR Vbeta segments and 13 reverse primers for TCR Jbeta segments. TCRdb's version of the immuneACCESS table is confined to in-frame rearrangements and falls short of the full clone set. An unresolved V gene accounts for under half of the shortfall where checked; the remainder is of unknown origin. The sample table lists more than 85,000 clones, almost 70% of them with a count of one. Together, the top ten hold roughly 3.2% of the sample. Sequenced input: PBMCs. All receptors derive from a man aged 30 to 45 in good health and CMV-seronegative.

CDR3 protein: CAWRKRGGNTEAFF. CDR3 sequence (DNA): TGTGCCTGGAGGAAACGCGGGGGGAACACTGAAGCTTTCTTT. This chain joins TRBV30 and TRBJ1-1; tentative D call: TRBD1 (5 bases). CDR1 and CDR2 (germline): GTSNPN, SVGIG (reference sequence). This CDR3 has 14 amino acids. V dropped 3 bases and J dropped 1 base, with 12 bases sitting between them.

This clone was found a few times. The J gene is TRBJ1-5, the V gene TRBV11-2; D remains ambiguous. Germline assignment: CDR1 SGHAT and CDR2 FQNNGV. V was cut by 6 bases and J by 9 bases, with 15 bases left in between. This CDR3 comprises 13 residues. The CDR3 region has the DNA TGTGCCAGCAGTATCTCCCAACGAGGGCCCCAGCATTTT. Protein sequence: CASSISQRGPQHF.

The chain uses TRBV7-6 and TRBJ2-3; D perhaps matches TRBD2 (5 bases). Per the germline V gene, CDR1 is SGHVS and CDR2 is FNYEAQ. The CDR3 consists of 16 residues. Trimming removed 4 bases from V and 0 bases from J, with 14 bases in between. DNA of the CDR3: TGTGCCAGCAGCTCTGTGTACCGGGATAGCACAGATACGCAGTATTTT. Translated, it gives CASSSVYRDSTDTQYF.

This chain links TRBV7-9 with TRBJ1-2; 8 nucleotides agree with TRBD1. Germline lookup yields CDR1 SEHNR and CDR2 FQNEAQ (reference sequence). The CDR3 extends over 15 amino acids. V lost 5 bases and J lost 3; bases outside the gene matches: 8. The CDR3 is CASSPGQGKYYGYTF. The CDR3 DNA is TGTGCCAGCAGCCCCGGACAGGGTAAATACTATGGCTACACCTTC.

The chain combines TRBV27 with TRBJ1-5, with TRBD1 matching 8 bases. Germline assignment: CDR1 MNHEY and CDR2 SMNVEV (reference sequence). V lost 3 bases to trimming and J lost 2 bases; unmatched junction nucleotides: 3. There are 15 residues in the CDR3. CDR3 bases: TGTGCCAGCAGTTTCAGGGGGCAGGGCAATCAGCCCCAGCATTTT. Translation gives CASSFRGQGNQPQHF.

The V and J genes are TRBV18 and TRBJ2-7, with 9 nucleotides matching TRBD1. The trim removed 1 base at V and 6 bases at J, leaving 7 bases unmatched. This CDR3 is built from 15 residues. The germline V gene encodes CDR1 KGHSH and CDR2 LQKENI. CDR3 region: CASSPQGTGFGEQYF. CDR3 coding DNA: TGTGCCAGCTCACCACAGGGGACAGGGTTCGGCGAGCAGTACTTC.

The chain carries TRBV5-4 and TRBJ2-5; 10 bases are shared with TRBD2. Germline-derived CDR1 and CDR2 are SGHNT and YYREEE (reference sequence). The CDR3 runs to 15 residues. Unmatched junction bases numbered 12, after V lost 4 bases and J lost 9 bases. The CDR3 nucleotides read TGTGCCAGCAGCAAAGGGACTAGCGATCGGGAGGCCCAGTACTTC. The encoded protein is CASSKGTSDREAQYF.

This clone was seen a single time. The chain links TRBV4-2 to TRBJ1-3; D ambiguous. Per the germline V gene, CDR1 is LGHNA and CDR2 is YNFKEQ. There are 13 residues in the CDR3. V shed 7 bases and J shed 1 base, with 8 bases lying between them. In DNA form, the CDR3 reads TGTGCCAGCACTGCGAGTTCTGGAAACACCATATATTTT. It is translated as CASTASSGNTIYF.

The J gene is TRBJ2-5, the V gene TRBV27; possibly TRBD1 for D (5 bases). Germline V CDR1 and CDR2: MNHEY, SMNVEV (reference sequence). The CDR3 has 13 amino acids. V shed 8 bases and J shed 0 bases, with 10 bases lying between them. The CDR3 loop reads CASRRVYQETQYF. The CDR3 DNA sequence: TGTGCCAGCCGCAGGGTGTACCAAGAGACCCAGTACTTC.

The chain joins TRBV5-1 to TRBJ2-1; 8 bases fit TRBD2. From germline, CDR1 is SGHRS and CDR2 YFSETQ. The CDR3 contains 15 residues. V trimming: 2 bases; J trimming: 2 bases; junction bases outside the gene matches: 3. CDR3 nucleotide sequence: TGCGCCAGCAGCTTCACTAGCGGCACCTACAATGAGCAGTTCTTC. This codes for CASSFTSGTYNEQFF.

The chain has TRBV6-1 and TRBJ1-3, with D possibly TRBD1 on 6 matching bases. Germline V CDR1 and CDR2: MNHNS, SASEGT. This CDR3 contains 14 residues. V lost 5 bases and J lost 4, with 12 bases in between. CDR3 nucleotide sequence: TGTGCCAGCAGTCTTCCGGGACACGGAAACACCATATATTTT. Translated: CASSLPGHGNTIYF.

This clone was observed a few times. This sequence joins TRBV21-1 and TRBJ1-1. TRBV21-1 counts as a pseudogene. The CDR3 totals 14 residues. CDR3 amino acids: CASSKEGGDTEAFF. The DNA of the CDR3 is TGTGCCAGCAGCAAAGAAGGGGGGGACACTGAAGCTTTCTTT.

This clone was detected only a few times. This chain uses TRBV11-3 with TRBJ2-1, with 12 bases fitting TRBD2. The CDR3 has 15 residues. Trimming cost V 4 bases and J 6 bases; bases outside gene matches: 4. CDR1 SGHNT and CDR2 YENEEA come from the germline V gene. CDR3 nucleotides: TGTGCCAGCAGCTCGACTAGCGGGAGTATCAATGAGCAGTTCTTC. The encoded protein is CASSSTSGSINEQFF. Supplemented by reference TRBV11-3 and TRBJ2-1, the full variable domain reads EAGVVQSPRYKIIEKKQPVAFWCNPISGHNTLYWYLQNLGQGPELLIRYENEEAVDDSQLPKDRFSAERLKGVDSTLKIQPAELGDSAVYLCASSSTSGSINEQFFGPGTRLTVL.

This sequence joins TRBV7-3 and TRBJ2-1, with 10 bases fitting TRBD2. Germline CDR1 is SGHTA and CDR2 is FQGTGA. Germline trimming cut 5 bases from V and 4 bases from J; bases unmatched to any gene: 8. The length of the CDR3 is 16 residues. CDR3: CASSLGGLADYNEQFF. In DNA form, the CDR3 reads TGTGCCAGCAGCCTAGGAGGACTAGCGGATTACAATGAGCAGTTCTTC.

J is TRBJ2-7 and V is TRBV7-3; tentative D call: TRBD2 (6 bases). The CDR3 covers 13 residues. V lost 5 bases, J lost 0 bases, and 8 bases lay in between. Per the germline V gene, CDR1 is SGHTA and CDR2 is FQGTGA. CDR3 loop: CASSRDFSYEQYF. CDR3 bases: TGTGCCAGCAGCAGGGACTTCTCCTACGAGCAGTACTTC.

The J gene is TRBJ2-2, the V gene TRBV7-2; TRBD1 agrees at 9 bases. With V trimmed by 4 bases and J by 5 bases, 5 bases remained unmatched. This CDR3 has 15 residues. Germline CDR1 is SGHTA and CDR2 is FQGNSA. The DNA of the CDR3 is TGTGCCAGCAGCTCGAGACAGGGGGGGACCGGGGAGCTGTTTTTT. Its translation: CASSSRQGGTGELFF. The complete variable domain, with remaining parts taken from reference TRBV7-2 and TRBJ2-2, reads GAGVSQSPSNKVTEKGKDVELRCDPISGHTALYWYRQSLGQGLEFLIYFQGNSAPDKSGLPSDRFSAERTGGSVSTLTIQRTQQEDSAVYLCASSSRQGGTGELFFGEGSRLTVL.

This chain connects TRBV7-8 to TRBJ1-1; D is ambiguous. The CDR3 sequence is 13 residues long. Germline V gene lookup returns CDR1 SGHVS and CDR2 FQNEAQ. Trimming removed 1 base at V and 3 bases at J, with 6 bases between. The CDR3 spells CASSLVPDTEAFF. CDR3 in DNA: TGTGCCAGCAGCTTAGTTCCGGACACTGAAGCTTTCTTT.

CDR3 residues: CASSHGLAGAGETQYF. The CDR3 nucleotides read TGCGCCAGCAGCCACGGGCTAGCGGGAGCAGGGGAGACCCAGTACTTC. The chain employs TRBV4-3 and TRBJ2-5; TRBD2 aligns across 10 bases. The length of the CDR3 is 16 residues. CDR1 and CDR2 (germline): LGHNA, YSLEER. The V segment lost 3 bases and the J segment 5 bases; nucleotides outside the gene matches: 9.

The CDR3 sequence is CASSAGVDRKNEKLFF. CDR3 nucleotide sequence: TGTGCCAGCAGCGCAGGGGTGGACAGGAAGAATGAAAAACTGTTTTTT. This rearrangement joins TRBV9 to TRBJ1-4; 7 bases fit TRBD1. The V gene's germline CDR1 is SGDLS and CDR2 YYNGEE. V was clipped by 3 bases and J by 5 bases; unmatched bases: 10. The CDR3 is 16 amino acids.

The V gene is TRBV7-9, the J gene TRBJ1-3, with D uncertain. CDR1 SEHNR and CDR2 FQNEAQ come from the germline V gene (reference sequence). V lost 5 bases and J 0 bases, leaving 8 bases between the germline ends. This CDR3 spans 14 amino acids. CDR3: CASSASSSGNTIYF. CDR3 nucleotide sequence: TGTGCCAGCAGCGCAAGCTCCTCTGGAAACACCATATATTTT.